These T cell receptor beta chains were read from a single sample in a study of blood T cell repertoires in COVID-19. Using immunoSEQ multiplex PCR, the repertoire was profiled, and TCRdb retains in-frame clones only, with some absent. Among a few hundred thousand clones listed, 87% were seen once. The sequencing sample was made of peripheral blood. The receptors derive from a woman aged 45-65 years with acute or convalescent COVID-19. CDR3s include the opening cysteine and the closing phenylalanine or tryptophan. D genes are given only for firm matches. Rows give clone size only sometimes, using once, few, many, or a class for an expanded clone.

>NA|NA|TRBJ2-1|TRBV9
CASSVVGSMFDEQFF
TGTGCCAGCAGCGTAGTGGGTAGCATGTTCGATGAGCAGTTCTTC
>NA|NA|TRBJ2-1|TRBV3-1/TRBV3-2
CASSPGVADLYNEQFF
TGTGCCAGCAGCCCCGGGGTAGCGGACCTCTACAATGAGCAGTTCTTC
>NA|TRBD1|TRBJ1-4|TRBV5-1
CASSTGQGSEKLFF
TGCGCCAGCAGCACCGGACAGGGGAGTGAAAAACTGTTTTTT
>NA|NA|TRBJ1-2|TRBV5-6
CATNRYSNYGYTF
TGTGCCACAAACAGGTATTCTAACTATGGCTACACCTTC
>NA|TRBD2|TRBJ2-1|TRBV18
CASSGAGTSALNEQFF
TGTGCCAGCTCAGGTGCCGGGACTAGCGCCCTCAATGAGCAGTTCTTC
>NA|TRBD2|TRBJ2-7|TRBV18
CASSPGERGTTSYEQYF
TGTGCCAGCTCACCGGGCGAACGCGGGACTACCTCTTACGAGCAGTACTTC
>few|NA|TRBJ2-1|TRBV28
CASSLLGTNYNEQFF
TGTGCCAGCAGCTTACTGGGGACAAACTACAATGAGCAGTTCTTC
>NA|TRBD2|TRBJ2-7|TRBV18
CASSLAGLNEQYF
TGTGCCAGCTCCCTAGCGGGTCTGAACGAGCAGTACTTC
>NA|NA|TRBJ1-6|TRBV6-6
CASSYKAGDWGSPLHF
TGTGCCAGCAGTTACAAGGCGGGGGATTGGGGTTCACCCCTCCACTTT
>NA|NA|TRBJ2-1|TRBV3-1/TRBV3-2
CASSPDGTYNEQFF
TGTGCCAGCAGCCCCGACGGGACTTACAATGAGCAGTTCTTC
>NA|TRBD2|TRBJ2-3|TRBV28
CASSFGTSIDTQYF
TGTGCCAGCAGTTTTGGGACTAGTATAGATACGCAGTATTTT
>NA|NA|TRBJ2-1|TRBV27
CASTLRQLGYNEQFF
TGTGCCAGCACCCTACGCCAACTTGGTTACAATGAGCAGTTCTTC
>few|NA|TRBJ1-2|TRBV6-1
CASSEQTITASYGYTF
TGTGCCAGCAGTGAACAGACAATTACGGCGTCCTATGGCTACACCTTC
>few|TRBD2|TRBJ2-1|TRBV6-6
CASSRTSLDEQFF
TGTGCCAGCAGCCGGACTAGTCTCGATGAGCAGTTCTTC
>NA|NA|TRBJ1-1|TRBV5-1
CASSSYQGYVNTEAFF
TGCGCCAGCAGCTCCTATCAGGGATACGTGAACACTGAAGCTTTCTTT
>once|NA|TRBJ2-1|TRBV6-5
CASTSWRRNEQFF
TGTGCCAGCACCTCGTGGAGGCGCAATGAGCAGTTCTTC
>NA|TRBD1|TRBJ2-5|TRBV2
CAARTGYQETQYF
TGTGCCGCCCGGACAGGGTACCAAGAGACCCAGTACTTC
>NA|NA|TRBJ2-3|TRBV12-3/TRBV12-4
CASTSLEPEQYF
TGTGCCAGCACCTCACTAGAACCCGAGCAGTATTTT
>NA|TRBD1|TRBJ2-5|TRBV14
CASSLLGQGKETQYF
TGTGCCAGCAGCCTTCTTGGACAGGGGAAAGAGACCCAGTACTTC
>few|TRBD1|TRBJ1-2|TRBV5-4
CASSSPETGWDYGYTF
TGTGCCAGCAGCTCGCCCGAGACAGGGTGGGACTATGGCTACACCTTC
>NA|TRBD1|TRBJ2-7|TRBV5-1
CASSGQGVTYEQYF
TGCGCCAGCAGCGGCCAGGGGGTGACCTACGAGCAGTACTTC
>NA|NA|TRBJ2-3|TRBV19
CASSIHAGSTDTQYF
TGTGCCAGTAGTATCCATGCGGGGAGCACAGATACGCAGTATTTT
>few|TRBD2|TRBJ2-3|TRBV5-5
CASSRGWTSGSTDTQYF
TGTGCCAGCAGCCGCGGTTGGACTAGCGGGAGCACAGATACGCAGTATTTT
>NA|TRBD1|TRBJ1-2|TRBV24-1
CAITKQGADQDYGYTF
TGTGCCATCACAAAACAGGGGGCGGATCAAGACTATGGCTACACCTTC
>NA|NA|TRBJ2-1|TRBV5-4
CASSLGRDEQFF
TGTGCCAGCAGCTTGGGACGGGATGAGCAGTTCTTC
>once|NA|TRBJ2-7|TRBV27
CASSLDLSGYEQYF
TGTGCCAGCAGTTTAGACCTTTCGGGCTACGAGCAGTACTTC
>NA|TRBD1|TRBJ2-2|TRBV19
CASSILDRGTGELFF
TGTGCCAGTAGTATTCTGGACAGGGGGACCGGGGAGCTGTTTTTT
>NA|NA|TRBJ2-7|TRBV28
CASSLSEVSHEQYF
TGTGCCAGCAGTTTATCGGAGGTATCGCACGAGCAGTACTTC
>NA|TRBD1|TRBJ1-3|TRBV7-2
CASSALRQGPGNTIYF
TGTGCCAGCAGCGCCCTCCGACAGGGCCCTGGAAACACCATATATTTT
>NA|NA|TRBJ1-5|TRBV7-2
CASSLGWGSQPQHF
TGTGCCAGCAGCTTAGGGTGGGGCAGCCAGCCCCAGCATTTT
>NA|TRBD1|TRBJ1-5|TRBV2
CASTRQGRRQPQHF
TGTGCCAGCACTCGACAGGGACGGCGCCAGCCCCAGCATTTT
>NA|NA|TRBJ2-7|TRBV6-1
CASSEVLSSYEQYF
TGTGCCAGCAGTGAGGTACTAAGCTCCTACGAGCAGTACTTC
>NA|NA|TRBJ2-2|TRBV5-1
CASSPFSIGTGELFF
TGCGCCAGCAGCCCTTTCTCGATCGGCACCGGGGAGCTGTTTTTT
>NA|TRBD1|TRBJ1-4|TRBV2
CASSPAGGANEKLFF
TGTGCCAGCAGCCCCGCAGGGGGCGCAAACGAAAAACTGTTTTTT
>NA|TRBD2|TRBJ2-1|TRBV19
CASSIEAIAGYYNEQFF
TGTGCCAGTAGTATAGAGGCCATAGCGGGTTACTACAATGAGCAGTTCTTC